In this sample, the clone carrying this T cell receptor (beta chain) turned up many times. Its specificity is unknown. Within a library made for alpha chains, this beta chain is off target, and its count is uninformative. The data derive from a study of spatial heterogeneity in lung cancer. The V and J ends lost 10 bases and 7 bases, in that order; junction bases with no gene match: 12. Germline loops: CDR1 SNHLY, CDR2 FYNNEI. CDR3 size: 14 residues. The study's findings and limits: Tumoral mutation counts were tracked by counts of expanded intratumoral alpha and beta TCRs.

TCRdb analysed the 5' RACE reads with MiXCR anew, one entry per CDR3 protein. This table has fewer than 20,000 distinct CDR3 sequences, roughly 5.7% appearing once. Sample time point: sample taken at primary tumor resection. The cohort: about 79 early-stage, untreated non-small cell lung cancer patients. The genes are TRBV2 and TRBJ1-4; 7 positions match TRBD1. The TCR originated in a female donor with early-stage non-small cell lung cancer. The input for sequencing was lung tumor tissue, taken at surgery. DNA of the CDR3: TGTGCCACCCGTGGAGACAGGGAGGGTGAAAAACTGTTTTTT. It yields the protein CATRGDREGEKLFF. Based on the CDR3 plus reference TRBV2 and TRBJ1-4, the full variable domain is EPEVTQTPSHQVTQMGQEVILRCVPISNHLYFYWYRQILGQKVEFLVSFYNNEISEKSEIFDDQFSVERPDGSNFTLKIRSTKLEDSAMYFCATRGDREGEKLFFGSGTQLSVL.